The 7 T cell receptor beta chains listed next were all sequenced from one sample in a study of identical twins. TCRdb re-analysed the 5' RACE reads in MiXCR, keeping a single row per CDR3 protein. The data show approximately 1.8 million distinct CDR3 sequences, about 31% seen once. The source material was cord blood. These receptor sequences come from a newborn girl in good health.

Only a few counts were recorded for this clonotype. This chain connects TRBV20-1 to TRBJ2-1; TRBD1 aligns across 8 bases. Germline CDR1 DFQATT, CDR2 SNEGSKA (reference sequence). The CDR3 runs 18 residues. J gave up 4 bases and V 0 bases, and 14 bases lay outside the gene matches. CDR3 amino acids: CSARDRAPQGAWYNEQFF. As DNA, the CDR3 is TGCAGTGCTAGAGATCGCGCGCCTCAGGGGGCTTGGTACAATGAGCAGTTCTTC.

The chain links TRBV4-1 to TRBJ1-3, with D possibly matching TRBD1 (5 bases). The CDR3 is 15 residues long. Germline V gene sequence: CDR1 MGHRA, CDR2 YSYEKL. The ends were cut back, 1 base at V and 8 bases at J, with 15 bases in the middle. The CDR3 DNA follows: TGCGCCAGCAGCCAAGGCCCCTACCGGGGGGACACCATATATTTT. Translating gives CASSQGPYRGDTIYF.

The chain employs TRBV20-1 and TRBJ1-1, with no clear D. Trimming took off 3 bases at V and 7 bases at J, with 6 bases between the two ends. The germline V gene encodes CDR1 DFQATT and CDR2 SNEGSKA (reference sequence). The CDR3 covers 10 residues. The CDR3 nucleotides read TGCAGTGCTAGTGGATATGAAGCTTTCTTT. Protein: CSASGYEAFF.

The CDR3 region is CASSFSVPTDTQYF. The DNA of the CDR3 is TGTGCCAGCAGTTTCTCGGTTCCCACAGATACGCAGTATTTT. The gene calls are TRBV12-3 or TRBV12-4 and TRBJ2-3, with D unclear. The CDR3 sequence is 14 residues long. V was pared by 3 bases and J by 2 bases, with 9 bases between.

This clonotype was observed a handful of times. A much larger clone lies a single base off, so this may be a read error. J is TRBJ2-2 and V is TRBV3-1, with D hard to call. The V and J ends lost 2 bases and 3 bases respectively, with 1 base between them. Germline V gene lookup returns CDR1 LGHDT and CDR2 YNNKEL (reference sequence). The CDR3 runs to 12 residues. CDR3 sequence: CASSQYTGELFF. The CDR3, as DNA: TGTGCCAGCAGCCAATACACCGGGGAGCTGTTTTTT. Together with reference TRBV3-1 and TRBJ2-2, the CDR3 gives the full variable domain: DTAVSQTPKYLVTQMGNDKSIKCEQNLGHDTMYWYKQDSKKFLKIMFSYNNKELIINETVPNRFSPKSPDKAHLNLHINSLELGDSAVYFCASSQYTGELFFGEGSRLTVL.

A remark on this clonotype: Compared with germline, one end of the junction differs, possibly owing to a read error. The genes are TRBV7-2 and TRBJ2-4; 14 bases match TRBD2. The germline V gene encodes CDR1 SGHTA and CDR2 FQGNSA. The CDR3 has 16 residues. CDR3 protein: CASSAGTSGRGNIQYF. CDR3 bases: TGTGCCAGCAGCGCCGGGACTAGCGGGAGAGGAAACATTCAGTATTTC.

This clonotype was picked up a small number of times. CDR3 residues: CASGGQKVYNEQYF. In DNA, the CDR3 is TGTGCCAGCGGGGGACAGAAAGTCTACAATGAGCAGTACTTC. The genes are TRBV2 and TRBJ2-7, with TRBD1 matching over 7 bases. V lost 8 bases, J lost 7 bases, and 14 bases stayed unmatched. The germline V gene encodes CDR1 SNHLY and CDR2 FYNNEI. This CDR3 comprises 14 residues.